These T cell receptor beta chains were read from a single sample in a study of identical twins. One entry per CDR3 protein, called by TCRdb with MiXCR from the 5' RACE reads. The sample lists approximately 630,000 distinct CDR3 sequences, around 7.5% occurring once. The same sample was also studied in work on yellow fever vaccine responses in identical twins.

Sequencing used PBMCs. Receptors were obtained from a woman aged 18-30 years in good health. CDR3s include the opening cysteine and the closing phenylalanine or tryptophan. D genes are given only for firm matches. Some rows mark clone size as missing; the rest say once, few, many or name a class of expanded clone.

TRBV12-3/TRBV12-4	TRBJ2-3	many	.	CASSLGTPSTDTQYF	TGTGCCAGCAGTCTCGGGACACCGAGCACAGATACGCAGTATTTT
TRBV10-2	TRBJ1-1	many	.	CASLLGMNTEAFF	TGCGCCAGCCTCTTGGGGATGAACACTGAAGCTTTCTTT
TRBV29-1	TRBJ2-5	few	.	CSVEQEEETQYF	TGCAGCGTTGAGCAGGAAGAAGAGACCCAGTACTTC
TRBV5-1	TRBJ2-2	few	.	CASQRTGLEGTGELFF	TGCGCCAGCCAGAGGACGGGACTCGAGGGCACCGGGGAGCTGTTTTTT
TRBV5-1	TRBJ1-1	.	TRBD1	CASRWQGDTEAFF	TGCGCCAGCAGATGGCAGGGGGACACTGAAGCTTTCTTT
TRBV24-1	TRBJ2-2	many	.	CATSAISTGELFF	TGTGCCACCAGTGCCATTTCCACCGGGGAGCTGTTTTTT
TRBV2	TRBJ2-1	.	.	CASSDWGAVAVSYNEQFF	TGTGCCAGCAGTGATTGGGGGGCCGTAGCGGTTTCCTACAATGAGCAGTTCTTC
TRBV4-1	TRBJ2-1	.	.	CASSLGLVFYNEQFF	TGTGCCAGCAGCCTCGGACTCGTCTTCTACAATGAGCAGTTCTTC
TRBV12-3/TRBV12-4	TRBJ2-1	few	TRBD2	CASTKGTSGGAKSYNEQFF	TGTGCCAGCACCAAAGGGACTAGCGGGGGGGCCAAATCCTACAATGAGCAGTTCTTC
TRBV10-2	TRBJ2-1	few	.	CASSEPRTIKDEQFF	TGCGCCAGCAGTGAGCCCCGGACCATCAAAGATGAGCAGTTCTTC
TRBV27	TRBJ1-1	many	.	CASSFKLNTEAFF	TGTGCCAGCAGTTTTAAGTTGAACACTGAAGCTTTCTTT
TRBV12-3/TRBV12-4	TRBJ2-3	.	.	CASSPVGGTSTDTQYF	TGTGCCAGCAGTCCCGTCGGGGGAACTAGCACAGATACGCAGTATTTT
TRBV24-1	TRBJ1-5	many	TRBD1	CATSETGGGNQPQHF	TGTGCCACCAGTGAAACAGGGGGCGGCAATCAGCCCCAGCATTTT
TRBV6-1	TRBJ2-3	many	TRBD1	CASSEGTGADTQYF	TGTGCCAGCAGTGAAGGGACAGGGGCAGATACGCAGTATTTT
TRBV12-3/TRBV12-4	TRBJ1-1	.	TRBD1	CASSYEGANTEAFF	TGTGCCAGCAGTTACGAGGGGGCGAACACTGAAGCTTTCTTT
TRBV7-9	TRBJ2-1	many	.	CASSSPADLSSYNEQFF	TGTGCCAGCAGCTCCCCGGCTGATTTGAGCTCCTACAATGAGCAGTTCTTC
TRBV12-3/TRBV12-4	TRBJ2-7	many	TRBD1	CASSPRTGYEQYF	TGTGCCAGCAGTCCTCGGACAGGCTACGAGCAGTACTTC
TRBV11-2	TRBJ1-5	few	TRBD1	CASSPGQYQPQHF	TGTGCCAGCAGCCCGGGACAGTATCAGCCCCAGCATTTT
TRBV2	TRBJ2-2	many	.	CASSEGQELFF	TGTGCCAGCAGTGAGGGACAGGAGCTGTTTTTT
TRBV5-1	TRBJ1-6	many	.	CASSPGWSSYNSPLHF	TGCGCCAGCAGTCCGGGTTGGAGCTCCTATAATTCACCCCTCCACTTT
TRBV5-1	TRBJ1-5	many	.	CASSRGLGQPQHF	TGCGCCAGCAGCAGGGGGTTAGGCCAGCCCCAGCATTTT
TRBV19	TRBJ2-7	few	.	CASSSRYRSSYEQYF	TGTGCCAGTAGTTCCCGCTATCGGAGCTCCTACGAGCAGTACTTC
TRBV7-9	TRBJ2-5	.	.	CASSLETGIMETQYF	TGTGCCAGCAGCTTAGAAACAGGGATTATGGAGACCCAGTACTTC
TRBV12-3/TRBV12-4	TRBJ1-2	.	.	CASSFGQLYGYTF	TGTGCCAGCAGTTTTGGGCAGCTCTATGGCTACACCTTC
TRBV18	TRBJ2-1	few	TRBD2	CASSPRLSGRRDEQFF	TGTGCCAGCTCACCACGGCTTAGCGGGAGAAGAGATGAGCAGTTCTTC
TRBV5-1	TRBJ2-7	few	.	CASSSRSSTPILYEQYF	TGCGCCAGCAGCTCAAGGAGCAGTACTCCTATTTTGTACGAGCAGTACTTC
TRBV5-1	TRBJ2-2	few	TRBD2	CASSLVGGAITGELFF	TGCGCCAGCAGCTTGGTCGGGGGGGCCATCACCGGGGAGCTGTTTTTT
TRBV7-2	TRBJ1-2	.	.	CASSLTDGRTYGYTF	TGTGCCAGCAGCCTGACCGACGGACGAACCTATGGCTACACCTTC
TRBV7-9	TRBJ2-1	many	.	CASSLREIYNEQFF	TGTGCCAGCAGCTTAAGGGAGATCTACAATGAGCAGTTCTTC
TRBV29-1	TRBJ2-1	.	.	CSVALEFSYNEQFF	TGCAGCGTCGCCCTTGAATTCTCCTACAATGAGCAGTTCTTC
TRBV15	TRBJ1-5	few	.	CATSAGFNQPQHF	TGTGCCACCAGCGCGGGATTCAATCAGCCCCAGCATTTT
TRBV6-5	TRBJ1-4	many	TRBD1	CASSYLDRAGEKLFF	TGTGCCAGCAGTTACCTGGACAGGGCTGGCGAAAAACTGTTTTTT
TRBV25-1	TRBJ2-2	.	.	CASRGGQSNTGELFF	TGTGCCAGCAGGGGGGGACAGTCGAACACCGGGGAGCTGTTTTTT
TRBV3-1	TRBJ2-1	many	.	CASSHGGHEQFF	TGTGCCAGCAGCCATGGTGGGCATGAGCAGTTCTTC
TRBV20-1	TRBJ1-1	.	.	CSASEDSWGTEAFF	TGCAGTGCTAGTGAGGACAGTTGGGGGACTGAAGCTTTCTTT
TRBV6-1	TRBJ2-2	many	TRBD1	CGSKDRVPGELFF	TGTGGTTCAAAAGACAGGGTTCCCGGGGAGCTGTTTTTT
TRBV5-6	TRBJ1-4	.	TRBD1	CASSSTGTGEKLFF	TGTGCCAGCAGCTCGACAGGGACGGGCGAAAAACTGTTTTTT
TRBV24-1	TRBJ2-1	few	TRBD1	CATSDLGTQGTNNEQFF	TGTGCCACCAGTGATTTGGGGACACAGGGGACAAACAATGAGCAGTTCTTC
TRBV14	TRBJ2-1	few	TRBD1	CASSHFGDRPYNEQFF	TGTGCCAGCAGCCACTTCGGGGACAGGCCCTACAATGAGCAGTTCTTC
TRBV5-1	TRBJ2-1	.	.	CASSSSDRFNEQFF	TGCGCCAGCAGCTCCAGTGACAGGTTCAATGAGCAGTTCTTC
TRBV6-5	TRBJ2-7	few	TRBD2	CASSYAGDPYEQYF	TGTGCCAGCAGTTACGCGGGAGACCCCTACGAGCAGTACTTC
TRBV7-9	TRBJ2-1	many	TRBD1	CASSLLGTGGMNEQFF	TGTGCCAGCAGCTTACTAGGGACAGGGGGTATGAATGAGCAGTTCTTC
TRBV29-1	TRBJ2-1	many	TRBD1	CSGRDRADEQFF	TGCAGCGGGAGGGACAGGGCCGATGAGCAGTTCTTC
TRBV10-3	TRBJ2-2	many	TRBD1	CAIMTGQGHTGELFF	TGTGCCATCATGACGGGACAGGGTCACACCGGGGAGCTGTTTTTT
TRBV15	TRBJ1-5	.	.	CATSRDRGEGRGAQPQHF	TGTGCCACCAGCAGAGATAGAGGCGAAGGGAGGGGAGCCCAGCCCCAGCATTTT
TRBV24-1	TRBJ2-5	many	TRBD1	CATMGQGPQETQYF	TGTGCCACTATGGGACAGGGCCCCCAAGAGACCCAGTACTTC
TRBV5-1	TRBJ2-3	many	.	CASLAAGTRSDTQYF	TGCGCCAGCCTCGCCGCGGGGACCCGGTCAGATACGCAGTATTTT
TRBV28	TRBJ2-5	.	.	CASRETVQETQYF	TGTGCCAGCAGGGAAACCGTGCAAGAGACCCAGTACTTC
TRBV14	TRBJ2-7	.	TRBD2	CASSQDLAGGREQYF	TGTGCCAGCAGCCAAGACCTAGCGGGGGGTCGGGAGCAGTACTTC
TRBV20-1	TRBJ1-4	few	.	CSARTGSNEKLFF	TGCAGTGCTAGAACGGGTTCCAATGAAAAACTGTTTTTT
TRBV4-1	TRBJ2-5	few	.	CASSQDLTLQETQYF	TGCGCCAGCAGCCAAGATCTGACTTTACAAGAGACCCAGTACTTC
TRBV28	TRBJ2-3	many	.	CASSLNSHPDTQYF	TGTGCCAGCAGTTTAAATAGTCACCCAGATACGCAGTATTTT
TRBV10-3	TRBJ2-2	few	.	CAISQRETNTGELFF	TGTGCCATCAGCCAACGAGAGACGAACACCGGGGAGCTGTTTTTT
TRBV20-1	TRBJ1-1	many	.	CSASPTGLNTEAFF	TGCAGTGCTAGCCCGACAGGTCTGAACACTGAAGCTTTCTTT
TRBV5-5	TRBJ1-1	few	.	CASSRPTGNTEAFF	TGTGCCAGCAGCCGCCCCACAGGTAACACTGAAGCTTTCTTT
TRBV12-3/TRBV12-4	TRBJ1-2	many	.	CASSTGRTPFSYGYTF	TGTGCCAGCAGTACGGGACGGACCCCTTTCAGCTATGGCTACACCTTC
TRBV20-1	TRBJ2-2	many	.	CSAQSSGELFF	TGCAGTGCTCAGTCTAGCGGGGAGCTGTTTTTT